The 23 T cell receptor beta chains given below trace back to one sample, sequenced in a study of blood T cell repertoires in COVID-19. Sequencing used immunoSEQ multiplex PCR; TCRdb keeps in-frame clones, though not all of them. This sample has some 250,000 clones; about 70% occur once, and the top ten carry around 3.2%. Source material: peripheral blood. The receptors derive from an elderly woman with acute or convalescent COVID-19.

J is TRBJ1-3 and V is TRBV18; no clear D. Trimming took 3 bases from V and 4 from J, leaving 13 bases between them. This CDR3 spans 15 amino acids. From germline, CDR1 is KGHSH and CDR2 LQKENI. The CDR3 here is CASSPIQLRGNTIYF. CDR3 bases: TGTGCCAGCTCACCCATCCAACTCCGGGGAAACACCATATATTTT.

The J gene is TRBJ2-5, the V gene TRBV19, with D possibly matching TRBD1 (6 bases). The CDR3 runs to 14 residues. Germline V gene data show CDR1 as LNHDA and CDR2 as SQIVND (reference sequence). V gave up 2 bases and J gave up 7 bases, with 14 bases separating them. CDR3 region: CASSIQAGAGTQYF. CDR3 coding DNA: TGTGCCAGTAGTATACAGGCAGGGGCAGGGACCCAGTACTTC.

The rearrangement uses TRBV6-5 and TRBJ1-1; possibly TRBD1 for D (5 bases). V dropped 0 bases and J dropped 5 bases, with 13 bases sitting between them. This CDR3 is 15 amino acids long. Germline assignment: CDR1 MNHEY and CDR2 SVGAGI. DNA for the CDR3: TGTGCCAGCAGTTACTCCGGAGGGGTGGAGACTGAAGCTTTCTTT. Translated, it gives CASSYSGGVETEAFF.

About this clone: This CDR3 is also generated by other DNA sequences in the sample. The V gene is TRBV14, the J gene TRBJ2-1; D remains ambiguous. The CDR3 contains 14 residues. The germline CDR1 and CDR2 sequences are SGHDN and FVKESK. V lost 0 bases to trimming and J lost 3 bases, with 6 bases between them. The CDR3 spells CASSQDPGYNEQFF. The CDR3 bases are TGTGCCAGCAGCCAAGATCCCGGCTACAATGAGCAGTTCTTC. The full variable domain, in which reference TRBV14 and TRBJ2-1 provide the parts outside the CDR3, is EAGVTQFPSHSVIEKGQTVTLRCDPISGHDNLYWYRRVMGKEIKFLLHFVKESKQDESGMPNNRFLAERTGGTYSTLKVQPAELEDSGVYFCASSQDPGYNEQFFGPGTRLTVL.

By sample fraction, this clone is medium-sized. The chain carries TRBV5-4 and TRBJ2-7, with D perhaps TRBD1 (6 bases). V lost 0 bases and J 4 bases, leaving 11 bases between the germline ends. The germline V gene has CDR1 SGHNT and CDR2 YYREEE (reference sequence). The CDR3 totals 14 residues. The DNA of the CDR3 is TGTGCCAGCAGCTTGGATCTACAGGGTTACGAGCAGTACTTC. As protein: CASSLDLQGYEQYF. Looking up the rest from reference TRBV5-4 and TRBJ2-7 gives the full variable domain: ETGVTQSPTHLIKTRGQQVTLRCSSQSGHNTVSWYQQALGQGPQFIFQYYREEENGRGNFPPRFSGLQFPNYSSELNVNALELDDSALYLCASSLDLQGYEQYFGPGTRLTVT.

Of note for this clone: Compared with germline, one end of the junction differs, possibly owing to a read error. This rearrangement joins TRBV7-2 to TRBJ1-2; D is uncertain. This CDR3 has 12 residues. The germline gives CDR1 SGHTA, CDR2 FQGNSA. Written as DNA, the CDR3 is TGTGCCAGCAGCTCGACTTTAGGAATCTCACACTTC. Residues: CASSSTLGISHF.

The chain has TRBV30 and TRBJ2-3; D is unresolved. The CDR3 has 13 residues. Between the trimmed V and J ends, which lost 0 bases and 4 bases, there was a span of 8 bases. From germline, CDR1 is GTSNPN and CDR2 SVGIG (reference sequence). CDR3 region: CAWSVGDADTQYF. The DNA of the CDR3 is TGTGCCTGGAGTGTCGGAGACGCAGATACGCAGTATTTT.

V and J are TRBV11-2 and TRBJ2-3; D call uncertain. This CDR3 comprises 11 residues. The V end was cut by 4 bases, the J end by 6 bases, with 5 bases between. The germline V gene has CDR1 SGHAT and CDR2 FQNNGV. The CDR3, as DNA: TGTGCCAGCAGCTCCGGGGATACGCAGTATTTT. It codes for CASSSGDTQYF.

The CDR3: CSATGTGPYEQYF. For the CDR3, the DNA is TGCAGCGCAACCGGGACAGGGCCCTACGAGCAGTACTTC. The rearrangement joins TRBV29-1 to TRBJ2-7, with 9 bases fitting TRBD1. The germline V gene has CDR1 SQVTM and CDR2 ANQGSEA. V lost 7 bases, J lost 2 bases, and 6 bases stayed unmatched. The CDR3 covers 13 residues.

The chain joins TRBV6-5 to TRBJ1-6, with D possibly being TRBD1 (5 bases). The CDR3 spans 13 residues. V lost 7 bases and J 7 bases, leaving 11 bases between the germline ends. CDR1 and CDR2 from the germline V gene are MNHEY and SVGAGI. The CDR3 region is CASTEQANSPLHF. CDR3 bases: TGTGCCAGCACGGAACAGGCAAATTCACCCCTCCACTTT.

The V call is TRBV5-1, the J call TRBJ1-3; D is perhaps TRBD1 (5 bases). CDR3 size: 16 residues. V was trimmed by 1 base and J by 1 base, leaving 12 bases between them. Germline V lookup: CDR1 SGHRS, CDR2 YFSETQ. CDR3 sequence: CASSLWGERSGNTIYF. CDR3 nucleotide sequence: TGCGCCAGCAGCTTGTGGGGGGAACGGTCTGGAAACACCATATATTTT.

This sequence joins TRBV6-1 and TRBJ1-1; the D is unclear. The germline V gene encodes CDR1 MNHNS and CDR2 SASEGT. Between the trimmed V and J ends, which lost 1 base and 3 bases, there was a span of 9 bases. The CDR3 spans 14 residues. The DNA for the CDR3 is TGTGCCAGCAGTGAAGTGGGCGGGCACACTGAAGCTTTCTTT. Its protein is CASSEVGGHTEAFF.

V is TRBV5-5 and J is TRBJ2-1; 7 nucleotides line up with TRBD1. Trimming at V came to 4 bases and at J to 7 bases, leaving 5 bases not matched to a gene. Germline V CDR1 and CDR2: SGHKS, YYEKEE (reference sequence). This CDR3 spans 13 amino acids. The DNA for the CDR3 is TGTGCCAGCAGCACGGGACAGCTAAATGAGCAGTTCTTC. Its translation is CASSTGQLNEQFF.

The V gene is TRBV10-2, the J gene TRBJ2-3, with 12 nucleotides matching TRBD2. Looked up from germline, CDR1 is WSHSY and CDR2 is SAAADI. The CDR3 is 14 residues long. V dropped 10 bases and J dropped 4; count of bases not matched to a gene: 6. In nucleotides, the CDR3 is TGCGCCACCTTAAGGACTAGCGGGGCAGATACGCAGTATTTT. Translation gives CATLRTSGADTQYF.

The genes are TRBV7-9 and TRBJ2-7, with D maybe TRBD1 (6 bases). CDR3 length: 14 residues. Germline V lookup: CDR1 SEHNR, CDR2 FQNEAQ (reference sequence). Trimming pared 5 bases from V and 0 bases from J, leaving 11 bases between. The CDR3 DNA reads as TGTGCCAGCAGCCTCTGGACAGACTCCTACGAGCAGTACTTC. Translating it yields CASSLWTDSYEQYF.

This clone was recorded a few times. J is TRBJ1-5 and V is TRBV19; D may be TRBD1 (6 bases). The germline V gene has CDR1 LNHDA and CDR2 SQIVND (reference sequence). CDR3 length: 15 amino acids. The germline V and J ends were trimmed by 2 bases and 2 bases, with 10 bases remaining between them. DNA of the CDR3: TGTGCCAGTAGTATAACAGGGCCCCGCAATCAGCCCCAGCATTTT. Translated, it gives CASSITGPRNQPQHF.

The chain has TRBV19 and TRBJ1-5, with a weak D call TRBD1 (6 bases). The CDR3 covers 17 residues. Germline values: CDR1 LNHDA, CDR2 SQIVND (reference sequence). Trimming took off 7 bases at V and 2 bases at J, with 21 bases between the two ends. The CDR3 region has the DNA TGTGCCAGTACGCAGGGGCGTCGAGTTCTCGGCAATCAGCCCCAGCATTTT. This sequence encodes CASTQGRRVLGNQPQHF.

V gene TRBV5-1 combines with J gene TRBJ1-1; D might be TRBD1 (6 bases). The V end was cut by 7 bases, the J end by 0 bases, with 16 bases between. There are 15 residues in the CDR3. Germline values: CDR1 SGHRS, CDR2 YFSETQ. The CDR3 DNA reads TGCGCCAGCCAGCTCATAGGACAGCTGAACACTGAAGCTTTCTTT. This codes for CASQLIGQLNTEAFF. The whole variable domain, filled in from reference TRBV5-1 and TRBJ1-1, reads KAGVTQTPRYLIKTRGQQVTLSCSPISGHRSVSWYQQTPGQGLQFLFEYFSETQRNKGNFPGRFSGRQFSNSRSEMNVSTLELGDSALYLCASQLIGQLNTEAFFGQGTRLTVV.

The chain combines TRBV15 with TRBJ2-6; TRBD2 matches at 7 bases. The CDR3 length is 19 residues. The germline V gene encodes CDR1 LNHNV and CDR2 YYDKDF (reference sequence). The V and J ends lost 2 bases and 4 bases, in that order; junction bases with no gene match: 14. As DNA, the CDR3 is TGTGCCACCAGCAGACCAGCGGGGCTCAACCCTCGCGGGGCCAACGTCCTGACTTTC. It yields the protein CATSRPAGLNPRGANVLTF.

This clone has a single count. The chain links TRBV3-1 (or the pseudogene TRBV3-2) to TRBJ2-7; 11 bases align to TRBD2. Trimming took 6 bases from V and 3 from J; bases not matched to a gene: 7. This CDR3 has 15 residues. CDR1 and CDR2 from the germline V gene are LGHDT and YNNKEL (reference sequence). The CDR3 reads CASRKLAGDRYEQYF. Written as DNA, the CDR3 is TGTGCCAGCAGGAAACTAGCGGGGGACCGCTACGAGCAGTACTTC.

To note about this clone: At the DNA level, this CDR3 is encoded by other sequences in the same sample as well. The chain recombines TRBV5-1 with TRBJ1-5, with 10 bases aligning to TRBD1. The germline gives CDR1 SGHRS, CDR2 YFSETQ. Losses at the gene ends were 4 bases for V and 5 bases for J; bases not matched to a gene: 3. CDR3 length: 14 residues. CDR3 bases: TGCGCCAGCAGCCCGGGGACAGGGGATCAGCCCCAGCATTTT. It codes for CASSPGTGDQPQHF.

This sequence joins TRBV27 and TRBJ2-3, with D possibly TRBD1 on 6 matching bases. The V gene lost 5 bases and the J gene lost 2 bases, with 14 bases spanning the gap. The CDR3 runs 15 residues. From germline, CDR1 is MNHEY and CDR2 SMNVEV (reference sequence). In DNA, the CDR3 is TGTGCCAGCAGTCCCTGGGGGCAGTCCACAGATACGCAGTATTTT. Translated: CASSPWGQSTDTQYF.

J is TRBJ1-2 and V is TRBV5-6; the D is unclear. The CDR3 loop spans 12 amino acids. In germline, CDR1 is SGHDT, CDR2 YYEEEE. Trimming shortened V by 4 bases and J by 11 bases, and 15 bases separated the two germline ends. Here the CDR3 DNA reads TGTGCCAGCAGCCGAGGGATCTCGGGGTACACCTTC. It specifies CASSRGISGYTF.